The clone carrying this T cell receptor (beta chain) was counted between two and nine times. These data come from a study of CDR3 diversity in severe acne. MiXCR, applied by TCRdb to the PCR reads, yields one record per CDR3 protein. Seen here are approximately 77,000 distinct CDR3 sequences, under 55% observed once, and the top ten hold under 14%. This receptor was taken from a male donor with severe acne vulgaris. Sequenced input: blood.

In nucleotides, the CDR3 is TGCGCCAGCAGCTTAACCCCAGGGATTGTTAACTATGGCTACACCTTC. This gives the protein CASSLTPGIVNYGYTF. The chain couples TRBV5-1 to TRBJ1-2; a weak D match, TRBD1 (5 bases). CDR3 length equals 16 residues. The V gene's germline CDR1 is SGHRS and CDR2 YFSETQ. V lost 2 bases to trimming and J lost 1 base, with 15 bases between them.